The source of this T cell receptor (beta chain) is a study of cytotoxic CD8 clonotypes in ibrutinib-treated CLL. The method was immunoSEQ multiplex PCR; TCRdb's version includes in-frame clones alone and lacks a portion of them. The sample lists about 97,000 clones, 75% to 80% occurring once. The CDR3 spans 13 residues. J was trimmed by 4 bases and V by 7 bases; bases with no gene match: 6. Germline loops: CDR1 SGHAT, CDR2 FQNNGV. The source material was PBMCs, sampled after 24 months of ibrutinib treatment. This sequence originates from a human donor with chronic lymphocytic leukemia. This chain joins TRBV11-2 and TRBJ2-5, with 7 bases aligning to TRBD2. In nucleotides, the CDR3 is TGTGCCAGCACCCTACAGCGGGGAGAGACCCAGTACTTC. This sequence encodes CASTLQRGETQYF.